This TCR beta chain is from a study of prognosis after radiotherapy for stage I lung cancer. On the study more broadly: Adenocarcinoma was the tumor type in approximately twelve patients, squamous cell carcinoma in six or seven. No patients got concurrent therapy with stereotactic body radiotherapy. Study observations and caveats: Reduced unique TCR clone counts were recorded after stereotactic body radiation therapy, with a median of 10,088 versus 6,861.

TCR beta CDR3 was amplified from genomic DNA by two-round multiplex PCR. During first-round PCR, primers specific to each TRBV and TRBJ gene were used. TCRdb used MiXCR to reprocess the multiplex PCR reads, holding one entry per CDR3 protein. The sample holds 30,000 to 35,000 distinct CDR3 sequences, 40% to 60% seen once. The authors drew roughly 6.5 milliliters of peripheral blood at each of two time points. Germline CDR1 reads DFQATT; CDR2 reads SNEGSKA (reference sequence). This CDR3 spans 14 amino acids. This clonotype showed up many times. Its antigen remains unknown. V and J are TRBV20-1 and TRBJ2-1, with 11 bases lining up with TRBD2. The starting material was PBMCs, obtained before or after stereotactic body radiation therapy (not recorded which). This receptor was taken from a donor of 50 years or more with non-small cell lung cancer. For the CDR3, the DNA is TGCAGAGAAGCCGGGACTAGCGGCTACAATGAGCAGTTCTTC. This sequence encodes CREAGTSGYNEQFF.